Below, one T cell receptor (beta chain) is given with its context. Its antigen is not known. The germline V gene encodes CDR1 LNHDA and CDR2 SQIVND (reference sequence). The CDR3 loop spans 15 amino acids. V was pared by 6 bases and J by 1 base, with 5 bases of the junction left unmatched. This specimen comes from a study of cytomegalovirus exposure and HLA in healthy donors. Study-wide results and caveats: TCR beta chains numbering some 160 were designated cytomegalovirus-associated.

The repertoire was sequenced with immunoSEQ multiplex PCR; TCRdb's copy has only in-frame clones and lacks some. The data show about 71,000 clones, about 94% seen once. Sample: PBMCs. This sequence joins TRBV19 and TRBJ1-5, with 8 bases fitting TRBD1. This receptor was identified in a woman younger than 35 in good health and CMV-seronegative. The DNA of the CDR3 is TGTGCCAGTAGGGACAGGGCTAACAGCAATCAGCCCCAGCATTTT. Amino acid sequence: CASRDRANSNQPQHF. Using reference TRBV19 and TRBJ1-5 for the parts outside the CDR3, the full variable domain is DGGITQSPKYLFRKEGQNVTLSCEQNLNHDAMYWYRQDPGQGLRLIYYSQIVNDFQKGDIAEGYSVSREKKESFPLTVTSAQKNPTAFYLCASRDRANSNQPQHFGDGTRLSIL.